The 5 T cell receptor beta chains below come from one sample, sequenced in a study of blood T cell repertoires in COVID-19. The assay was immunoSEQ multiplex PCR, and TCRdb's table has in-frame clones only and misses some. This sample yields about 490,000 clones, of which 70% to 90% are seen a single time; approximately 2.9% belongs to the top ten. The specimen sequenced was peripheral blood. The receptors derive from a human donor in a cohort sampled during active COVID-19.

The genes are TRBV7-3 and TRBJ2-2; 8 bases map to TRBD2. This CDR3 region has 13 residues. Losses at the gene ends were 3 bases for V and 6 bases for J; bases not matched to a gene: 0. Looked up from germline, CDR1 is SGHTA and CDR2 is FQGTGA. CDR3 DNA: TGTGCCAGCAGCTTGGGACTAGCCGGGGAGCTGTTTTTT. Its protein product is CASSLGLAGELFF. The full variable domain, with the rest looked up from reference TRBV7-3 and TRBJ2-2, is GAGVSQTPSNKVTEKGKYVELRCDPISGHTALYWYRQSLGQGPEFLIYFQGTGAADDSGLPNDRFFAVRPEGSVSTLKIQRTERGDSAVYLCASSLGLAGELFFGEGSRLTVL.

This rearrangement joins TRBV13 to TRBJ2-1, with a tentative D call TRBD2 (6 bases). The V end lost 2 bases, the J end lost 7 bases, and 12 bases lay between the germline ends. This CDR3 spans 14 amino acids. CDR1 is PRHDT, CDR2 FYEKMQ, per germline (reference sequence). CDR3 DNA sequence: TGTGCCAGCAGCTTATGGGAGAGCGGGAATGAGCAGTTCTTC. This encodes CASSLWESGNEQFF.

This clone came up once. V gene TRBV5-1 combines with J gene TRBJ1-2; 7 nucleotides line up with TRBD1. CDR1 and CDR2 (germline): SGHRS, YFSETQ. Germline trimming cut 3 bases from V and 8 bases from J; bases unmatched to any gene: 7. The CDR3 contains 13 residues. The CDR3 coding sequence is TGCGCCAGCAGCTCCACAGGGGAAGGGGGCTACACCTTC. Its translation: CASSSTGEGGYTF.

The rearrangement uses TRBV6-4 and TRBJ2-7; 12 bases agree with TRBD1. CDR1 and CDR2 (germline): MRHNA, SNTAGT. The CDR3 spans 15 residues. The J segment lost 0 bases and the V segment lost 5 bases, leaving 2 bases of the junction unmatched. The CDR3 bases are TGTGCCAGCAGTTTGGGACAGGGGGCCTCCTACGAGCAGTACTTC. Residues: CASSLGQGASYEQYF.

In nucleotides, the CDR3 is TGTGCCAGCAGTCTGGGGACTAGCGGGGCCAATGAGCAGTTCTTC. Protein sequence: CASSLGTSGANEQFF. The rearrangement uses TRBV6-2 or TRBV6-3 and TRBJ2-1; 13 bases are shared with TRBD2. The CDR3 consists of 15 residues. Germline lookup yields CDR1 MNHEY and CDR2 SVGEGT. J gave up 6 bases and V 5 bases, and 4 bases lay outside the gene matches.